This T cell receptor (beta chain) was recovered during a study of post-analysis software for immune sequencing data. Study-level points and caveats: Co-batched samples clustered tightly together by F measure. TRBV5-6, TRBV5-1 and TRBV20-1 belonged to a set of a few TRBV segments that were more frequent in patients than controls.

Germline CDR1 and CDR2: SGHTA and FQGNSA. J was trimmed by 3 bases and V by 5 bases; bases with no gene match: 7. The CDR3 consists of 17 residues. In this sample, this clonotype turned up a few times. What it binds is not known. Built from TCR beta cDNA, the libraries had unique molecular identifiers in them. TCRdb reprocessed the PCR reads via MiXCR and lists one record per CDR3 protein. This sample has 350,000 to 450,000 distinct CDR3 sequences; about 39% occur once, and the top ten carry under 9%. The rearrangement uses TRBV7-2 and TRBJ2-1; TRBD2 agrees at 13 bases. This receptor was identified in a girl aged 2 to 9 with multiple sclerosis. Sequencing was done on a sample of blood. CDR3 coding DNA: TGTGCCAGCAGCCGCCGGACTAGCGGGAGTGTCTACAATGAGCAGTTCTTC. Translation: CASSRRTSGSVYNEQFF.